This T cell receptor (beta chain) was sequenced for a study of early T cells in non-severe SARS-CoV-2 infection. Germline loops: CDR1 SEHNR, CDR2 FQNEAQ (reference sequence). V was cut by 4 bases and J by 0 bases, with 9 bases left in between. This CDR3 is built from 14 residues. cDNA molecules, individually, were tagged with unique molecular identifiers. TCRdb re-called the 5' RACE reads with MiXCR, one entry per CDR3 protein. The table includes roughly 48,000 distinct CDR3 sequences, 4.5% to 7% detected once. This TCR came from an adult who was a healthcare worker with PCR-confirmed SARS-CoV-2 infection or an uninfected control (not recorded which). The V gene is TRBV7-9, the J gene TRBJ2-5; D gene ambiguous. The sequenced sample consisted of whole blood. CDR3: CASSYRQDQETQYF. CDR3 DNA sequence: TGTGCCAGCAGCTACCGACAAGACCAAGAGACCCAGTACTTC.